This T cell receptor (beta chain) was identified in a study of T cells after yellow fever vaccination. This CDR3 is built from 14 residues. Turning to this clonotype: Its cognate antigen is unknown. One end of the junction varies from germline; a read error may be responsible.

Whole-study results and caveats: Post-booster repertoires contained most primary-vaccination clones again (roughly 96% CD4, 88% CD8).

Template switching by 5'RACE produced TCR cDNA, adding a universal primer site and UMIs. TCRdb fed the 5' RACE reads into MiXCR, producing one record per CDR3 protein. Among some 130,000 distinct CDR3 sequences, about 6.9% were seen once, and the ten largest hold about 0.61%. This receptor was identified in a young man who received the YFV17D yellow fever vaccine. This chain links TRBV12-3 or TRBV12-4 with TRBJ2-1; 7 nucleotides line up with TRBD2. The specimen was CD4+ T cells sorted from PBMCs, collected 10 days after the yellow fever booster vaccination. CDR3 in DNA: TGTGCCAGCAGTTTAGCGGGAGGGCTCAATGAGCGGTTCTTC. It translates to CASSLAGGLNERFF.